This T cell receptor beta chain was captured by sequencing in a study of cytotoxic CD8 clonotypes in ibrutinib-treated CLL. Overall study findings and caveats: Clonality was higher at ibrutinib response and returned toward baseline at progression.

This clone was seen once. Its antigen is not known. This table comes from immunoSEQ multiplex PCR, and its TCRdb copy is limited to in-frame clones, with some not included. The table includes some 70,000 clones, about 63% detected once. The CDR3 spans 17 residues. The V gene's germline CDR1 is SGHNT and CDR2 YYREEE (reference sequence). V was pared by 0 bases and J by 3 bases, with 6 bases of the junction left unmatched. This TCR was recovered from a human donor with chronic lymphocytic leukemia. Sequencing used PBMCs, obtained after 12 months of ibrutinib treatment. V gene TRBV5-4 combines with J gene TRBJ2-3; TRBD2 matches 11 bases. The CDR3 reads CASSLVAGGPVTDTQYF. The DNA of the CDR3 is TGTGCCAGCAGCTTGGTAGCGGGGGGGCCGGTAACAGATACGCAGTATTTT. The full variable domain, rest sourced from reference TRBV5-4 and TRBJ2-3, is ETGVTQSPTHLIKTRGQQVTLRCSSQSGHNTVSWYQQALGQGPQFIFQYYREEENGRGNFPPRFSGLQFPNYSSELNVNALELDDSALYLCASSLVAGGPVTDTQYFGPGTRLTVL.